This T cell receptor (beta chain) was retrieved from a study of tissue T cells after allogeneic stem cell transplantation. Findings and caveats of the study: Tissue-detected TCR repertoire was only partly captured by blood and spleen T cells.

The germline V gene has CDR1 FNHDT and CDR2 SITEND (reference sequence). The CDR3 has 12 residues. Trimming stripped 2 bases from V and 4 bases from J, with 5 bases between. With respect to this clone: The antigen is undetermined. These gene names are mouse names. The read halts 1 residue ahead of the CDR3 end, with the missing end drawn from the germline J gene.

The method was immunoSEQ multiplex PCR; TCRdb's version includes in-frame clones alone and lacks a portion of them. The table records 40,000 to 60,000 clones, roughly 75% of them present only once. Input material: sorted cells pooled from one or two spleens. The chain recombines TRBV19 with TRBJ2-5; D gene ambiguous. The clonotype originates from a pool of C57BL/6 mice in good health. Incomplete CDR3 DNA: TGTGCCAGCAGTATTCCAGAAGACACCCAGTAC. Its protein is CASSIPEDTQY. The complete CDR3 reads CASSIPEDTQYF.